This TCR beta chain emerged from a study of T cell responses to AZD1222 COVID-19 vaccine. Points from the study as a whole: The number of AZD1222 recipients seropositive at baseline was only five or six. Without day 14 samples, only post-peak T cell repertoires were studied.

The protocol was immunoSEQ multiplex PCR, while the TCRdb copy is restricted to in-frame clones and leaves out a portion. The profile covers over 100,000 clones, with approximately 90% appearing a single time and 1.6% taken by the ten largest. The V segment lost 11 bases and the J segment 8 bases; nucleotides outside the gene matches: 14. There are 13 residues in the CDR3. Germline CDR1 and CDR2: MNHEY and SVGAGI. Of note for this clone: No antigen is known for it.

This rearrangement joins TRBV6-5 to TRBJ1-2; 7 bases map to TRBD1. This TCR derives from an adult in good health. The sequencing here drew on peripheral blood, taken on day 0 of AZD1222 vaccination. For the CDR3, the DNA is TGTGCCGGACGACTTAACAGGGGTGAGGGCTACACCTTC. Encoded protein: CAGRLNRGEGYTF.